This T cell receptor beta chain comes out of a study of blood T cell repertoires in COVID-19. In the study overall: COVID-19 samples, acute and convalescent, were from the United States, Italy and Spain. T cells, B-cell-depleted T cells, or PBMCs provided the cDNA or gDNA that served as material.

Assay used: immunoSEQ multiplex PCR; TCRdb lists only in-frame clones, some missing. The sample has fewer than 400,000 clones, about 85% seen once. Germline-derived CDR1 and CDR2 are SNHLY and FYNNEI. This CDR3 is 15 amino acids long. The V gene end was trimmed by 6 bases and the J gene end by 7 bases; junction bases not matched to a gene: 8. Participants had their cohort set by participant-reported clinical history. The gene calls are TRBV2 and TRBJ2-1, with 11 bases aligning to TRBD1. The source of this sequence is a woman aged 30 to 39 who had been exposed to COVID-19. Material for sequencing was PBMCs or T cells enriched from blood (not recorded which). CDR3 sequence reads: CASSLGQGALNEQFF. The CDR3 region has the DNA TGTGCCAGCAGCCTCGGACAGGGGGCTCTTAATGAGCAGTTCTTC.